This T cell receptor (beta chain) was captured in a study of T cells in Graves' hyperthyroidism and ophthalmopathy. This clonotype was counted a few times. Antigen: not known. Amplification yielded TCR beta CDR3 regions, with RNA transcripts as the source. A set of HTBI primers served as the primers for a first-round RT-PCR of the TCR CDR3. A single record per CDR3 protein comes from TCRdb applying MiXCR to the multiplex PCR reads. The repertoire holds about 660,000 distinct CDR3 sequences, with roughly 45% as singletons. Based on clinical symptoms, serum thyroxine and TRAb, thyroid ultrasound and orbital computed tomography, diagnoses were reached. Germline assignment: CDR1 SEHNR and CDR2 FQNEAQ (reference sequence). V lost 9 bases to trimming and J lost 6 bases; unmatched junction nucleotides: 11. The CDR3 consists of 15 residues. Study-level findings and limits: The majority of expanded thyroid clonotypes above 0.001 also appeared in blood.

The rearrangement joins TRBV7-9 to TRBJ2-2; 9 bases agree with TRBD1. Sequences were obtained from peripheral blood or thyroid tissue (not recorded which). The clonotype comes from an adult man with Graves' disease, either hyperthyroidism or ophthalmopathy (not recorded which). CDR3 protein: CASSRGTGFSGELFF. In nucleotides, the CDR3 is TGTGCCAGTAGTCGGGGGACAGGGTTTTCCGGGGAGCTGTTTTTT.